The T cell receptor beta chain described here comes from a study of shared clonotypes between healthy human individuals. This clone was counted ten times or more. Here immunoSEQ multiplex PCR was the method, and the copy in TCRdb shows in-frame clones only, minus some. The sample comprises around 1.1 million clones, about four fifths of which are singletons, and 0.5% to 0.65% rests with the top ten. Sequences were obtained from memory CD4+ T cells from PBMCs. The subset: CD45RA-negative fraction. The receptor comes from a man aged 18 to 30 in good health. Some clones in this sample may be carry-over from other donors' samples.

This CDR3 reads CAISDWAGGTSGNTIYF. Here the CDR3 DNA reads TGTGCCATCAGTGATTGGGCAGGGGGCACATCTGGAAACACCATATATTTT. This chain links TRBV10-3 with TRBJ1-3, with 8 bases aligning to TRBD1. Trimming cost V 3 bases and J 1 base; bases outside gene matches: 8. Per germline, CDR1 ENHRY and CDR2 SYGVKD. This CDR3 contains 17 residues.